This T cell receptor beta chain appears in the sequencing data of a study of cytomegalovirus exposure and HLA in healthy donors. It was with 60 Vbeta and 13 Jbeta primers that the PCR ran. Only in-frame clones appear in the TCRdb table, and some are missing; sequencing was by immunoSEQ multiplex PCR. This sample has around 200,000 clones, with roughly 82% found just once. The receptor comes from a woman between 50 and 59 years old in good health and CMV-seropositive. Source material: PBMCs.

The CDR3 DNA follows: TGTGCCAGCAGTTTAGGTGGGACAGGGCGCAATGAGCAGTTCTTC. Translated, it gives CASSLGGTGRNEQFF. The V call is TRBV28, the J call TRBJ2-1; 9 bases are a match to TRBD1. Per germline, CDR1 MDHEN and CDR2 SYDVKM. The CDR3 runs to 15 residues. The junction had 5 bases not matched to a gene; V was cut back by 2 bases and J by 6 bases.